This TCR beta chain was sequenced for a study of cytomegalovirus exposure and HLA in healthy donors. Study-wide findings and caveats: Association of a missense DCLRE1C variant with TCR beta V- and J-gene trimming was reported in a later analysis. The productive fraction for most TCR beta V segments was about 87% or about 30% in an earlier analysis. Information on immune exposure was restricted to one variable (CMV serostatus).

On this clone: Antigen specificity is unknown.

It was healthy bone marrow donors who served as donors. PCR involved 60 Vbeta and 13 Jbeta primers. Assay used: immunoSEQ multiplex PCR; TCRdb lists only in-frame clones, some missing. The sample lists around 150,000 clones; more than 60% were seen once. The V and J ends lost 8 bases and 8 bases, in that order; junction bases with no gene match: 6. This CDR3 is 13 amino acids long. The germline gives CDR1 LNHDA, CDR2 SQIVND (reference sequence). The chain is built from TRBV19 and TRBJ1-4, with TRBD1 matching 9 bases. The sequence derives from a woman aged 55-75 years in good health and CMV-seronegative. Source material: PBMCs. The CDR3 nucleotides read TGTGCCAGTTCACAGGGGGCAGGGGAAAAACTGTTTTTT. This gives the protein CASSQGAGEKLFF.